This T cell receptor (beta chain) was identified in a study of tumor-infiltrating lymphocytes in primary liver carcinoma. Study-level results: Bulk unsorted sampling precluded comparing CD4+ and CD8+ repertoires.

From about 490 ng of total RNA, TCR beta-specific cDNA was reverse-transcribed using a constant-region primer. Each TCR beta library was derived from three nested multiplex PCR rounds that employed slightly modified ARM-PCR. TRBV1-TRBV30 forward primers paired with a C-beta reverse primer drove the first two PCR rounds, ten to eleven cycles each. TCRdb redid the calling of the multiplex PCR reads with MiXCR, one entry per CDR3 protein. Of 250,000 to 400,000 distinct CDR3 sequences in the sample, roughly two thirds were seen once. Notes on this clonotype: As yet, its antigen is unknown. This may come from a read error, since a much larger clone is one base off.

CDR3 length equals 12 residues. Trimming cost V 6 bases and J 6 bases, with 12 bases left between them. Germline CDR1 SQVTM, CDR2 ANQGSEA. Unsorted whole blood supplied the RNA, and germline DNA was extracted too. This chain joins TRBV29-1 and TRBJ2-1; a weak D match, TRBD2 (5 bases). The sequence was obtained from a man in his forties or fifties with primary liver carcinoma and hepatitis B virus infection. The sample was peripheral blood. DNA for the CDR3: TGCAGCGTCCTTCAAGGGAGCAATGAGCAGTTCTTC. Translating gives CSVLQGSNEQFF.